This T cell receptor (beta chain) was identified in a study of T cell responses to AZD1222 COVID-19 vaccine. As to this clone: Its antigen is still unknown.

The CDR3 is made up of 17 amino acids. Trimming removed 3 bases at V and 0 bases at J, with 12 bases between. Per the germline V gene, CDR1 is LGHNA and CDR2 is YNFKEQ. Only in-frame clones appear in the TCRdb table, and some are missing; sequencing was by immunoSEQ multiplex PCR. The sample lists 100,000 or so clones, 88% seen once, with 1.8% in the top ten. Points from the study as a whole: The study sampled repertoires only after the peak T cell response. Among vaccine-associated CD4 TCRs, coverage spanned spike, with dominance at 160-218 and 743-854.

The sequencing used peripheral blood, collected on day 0 of AZD1222 vaccination. The sequence derives from an adult in good health. The chain is built from TRBV4-2 and TRBJ1-6; a weak D match, TRBD1 (6 bases). The CDR3 loop is CASSHPDRSSYNSPLHF. The CDR3 DNA sequence: TGTGCCAGCAGCCACCCCGACAGGAGCTCCTATAATTCACCCCTCCACTTT.